These 24 T cell receptor beta chains share one sample of origin, sequenced in a study of HIV-infected patients and healthy controls. Roughly three months, about 14 weeks, into antiretroviral therapy, follow-up blood was collected. No cell fractionation was done, so the repertoire covers all unsorted peripheral blood T cells. cDNA was made from around 0.5 ug RNA using alpha and beta constant primers. Each of the alpha and beta chains got its own library through chain-specific third strand synthesis with indices. In TCRdb, the 5' RACE reads were re-called with MiXCR into one record per CDR3 protein. The sample contains about 4,600 distinct CDR3 sequences, roughly 5.5% of which appear only once. The sequences come from blood, collected during antiretroviral therapy. Receptor source: an adult with HIV infection.

This clonotype rates as medium-sized. The rearrangement joins TRBV7-9 to TRBJ2-1; 8 bases line up with TRBD2. This CDR3 comprises 13 residues. V was clipped by 5 bases and J by 10 bases; unmatched bases: 7. Germline lookup yields CDR1 SEHNR and CDR2 FQNEAQ (reference sequence). The CDR3 coding sequence is TGTGCCAGCAGCCTTTGGACTAGCCACGAGCAGTTCTTC. This codes for CASSLWTSHEQFF.

This clonotype is judged medium-sized (0.01 to 0.1%). CDR3 amino acids: CASSQVTVKNTEAFF. The CDR3 DNA follows: TGTGCCAGCAGCCAAGTCACTGTGAAGAACACTGAAGCTTTCTTT. The rearrangement joins TRBV4-2 to TRBJ1-1; D gene uncertain. The V end was cut by 1 base, the J end by 1 base, with 10 bases between. Germline CDR1 and CDR2: LGHNA and YNFKEQ. The CDR3 is made up of 15 amino acids.

By proportion, this clonotype is medium-sized. This sequence joins TRBV20-1 and TRBJ2-3, with 8 bases lining up with TRBD2. This CDR3 spans 15 amino acids. Germline trimming cut 6 bases from V and 5 bases from J; bases unmatched to any gene: 13. CDR1 is DFQATT and CDR2 is SNEGSKA in the germline V gene (reference sequence). The CDR3 DNA reads TGCAGTGCGCCACCCGGGACTAGGACGAGAGATACGCAGTATTTT. Translating gives CSAPPGTRTRDTQYF.

This clonotype is judged medium-sized (0.01 to 0.1%). V gene TRBV4-1 combines with J gene TRBJ2-5, with D unresolved. Trimming removed 1 base from V and 5 bases from J, with 8 bases in between. The CDR3 spans 13 residues. Germline CDR1 reads MGHRA; CDR2 reads YSYEKL. The CDR3 coding sequence is TGCGCCAGCAGCCAAGTCGTACGGGAGACCCAGTACTTC. This encodes CASSQVVRETQYF.

By frequency in the sample, this clonotype is medium-sized (0.01 to 0.1%). This chain connects TRBV7-6 to TRBJ2-1; unclear D gene. Looked up from germline, CDR1 is SGHVS and CDR2 is FNYEAQ. The V end lost 1 base, the J end lost 3 bases, and 7 bases lay between the germline ends. The CDR3 totals 14 residues. This chain's CDR3 is CASSLVLDYNEQFF. The DNA of the CDR3 is TGTGCCAGCAGCTTAGTACTGGACTACAATGAGCAGTTCTTC.

This clonotype was seen repeatedly, ten times or more. This chain uses TRBV7-9 with TRBJ2-4, with D maybe TRBD1 (6 bases). The CDR3 length is 15 residues. V was pared by 5 bases and J by 2 bases, with 13 bases between. Per germline, CDR1 SEHNR and CDR2 FQNEAQ (reference sequence). The CDR3 sequence is CASSKLTGTKNIQYF. The CDR3 DNA is TGTGCCAGCAGCAAACTAACAGGGACCAAAAACATTCAGTACTTC. Complete variable domain (other parts from reference TRBV7-9 and TRBJ2-4): DTGVSQNPRHKITKRGQNVTFRCDPISEHNRLYWYRQTLGQGPEFLTYFQNEAQLEKSRLLSDRFSAERPKGSFSTLEIQRTEQGDSAMYLCASSKLTGTKNIQYFGAGTRLSVL.

This clonotype is medium-sized (0.01 to 0.1%) within its sample. This sequence joins TRBV5-1 and TRBJ2-3, with 12 bases lining up with TRBD2. The germline CDR1 and CDR2 sequences are SGHRS and YFSETQ. The CDR3 consists of 16 residues. V dropped 4 bases and J dropped 4; count of bases not matched to a gene: 7. The CDR3 DNA sequence: TGCGCCAGCAGCATCAGGACTAGCGGGGAGTCAGATACGCAGTATTTT. This gives the protein CASSIRTSGESDTQYF.

This clonotype was counted at least ten times. The chain carries TRBV4-1 and TRBJ2-4, with TRBD2 matching over 8 bases. CDR3 length: 15 residues. The germline V gene has CDR1 MGHRA and CDR2 YSYEKL. Losses at the gene ends were 0 bases for V and 6 bases for J; bases not matched to a gene: 4. As DNA, the CDR3 is TGCGCCAGCAGCCAAGACGGGGGGGCTACAAACATTCAGTACTTC. Amino acid sequence: CASSQDGGATNIQYF.

This clonotype is labeled medium-sized. This chain joins TRBV7-9 and TRBJ2-5; tentatively, D is TRBD2 (5 bases). Germline-derived CDR1 and CDR2 are SEHNR and FQNEAQ (reference sequence). This CDR3 region has 12 residues. Trimming left V 8 bases short and J 5 bases short, with 12 bases between. CDR3 nucleotide sequence: TGTGCCAGCGCTGTTTGGACTGAGACCCAGTACTTC. Translation: CASAVWTETQYF.

In its sample, this clonotype is medium-sized (0.01 to 0.1%). This chain uses TRBV14 with TRBJ2-5, with 7 bases lining up with TRBD1. This CDR3 spans 13 amino acids. Germline trimming cut 5 bases from V and 4 bases from J; bases unmatched to any gene: 4. Germline values: CDR1 SGHDN, CDR2 FVKESK. The DNA for the CDR3 is TGTGCCAGCAGCAAGGGACAGATAGAGACCCAGTACTTC. Its translation is CASSKGQIETQYF.

This clonotype is labeled medium-sized (0.01 to 0.1%). The V call is TRBV6-6, the J call TRBJ1-4; 7 bases are shared with TRBD1. The V gene's germline CDR1 is MNHNY and CDR2 SVGAGI (reference sequence). The CDR3 is 17 amino acids. V lost 0 bases, J lost 6 bases, and 10 bases stayed unmatched. The CDR3 here is CASSYSIPDRAHEKLFF. CDR3 DNA: TGTGCCAGCAGTTACTCGATCCCAGACAGGGCGCATGAAAAACTGTTTTTT.

This clonotype was observed many times. The chain carries TRBV7-8 and TRBJ1-1, with D possibly TRBD1 on 6 matching bases. Trimming pared 3 bases from V and 1 base from J, leaving 6 bases between. This CDR3 has 13 residues. Germline V gene lookup returns CDR1 SGHVS and CDR2 FQNEAQ. The CDR3: CASSLGQNTEAFF. CDR3 in DNA: TGTGCCAGCAGCTTGGGACAGAACACTGAAGCTTTCTTT.

This clonotype showed up many times. The rearrangement joins TRBV20-1 to TRBJ1-4; maybe TRBD1 (5 bases). Germline CDR1 DFQATT, CDR2 SNEGSKA (reference sequence). V was trimmed by 5 bases and J by 12 bases, leaving 7 bases between them. The CDR3 is 9 amino acids. The CDR3 region has the DNA TGCAGTGCTGCGGGACAACTGTTTTTT. Translated: CSAAGQLFF.

The genes are TRBV18 and TRBJ2-3; D is possibly TRBD1 or TRBD2 (5 bases each). The CDR3 totals 17 residues. Per germline, CDR1 KGHSH and CDR2 LQKENI. Trimming left V 4 bases short and J 1 base short, with 18 bases between. CDR3 nucleotides: TGTGCCAGCTCACATCCGGGACCCGAGTTGGGCACAGATACGCAGTATTTT. Residues: CASSHPGPELGTDTQYF.

This clonotype appeared many times. The rearrangement uses TRBV15 and TRBJ1-1, with 8 bases lining up with TRBD1. CDR3 length: 19 residues. Germline V gene sequence: CDR1 LNHNV, CDR2 YYDKDF (reference sequence). Trimming took 0 bases from V and 1 from J; bases not matched to a gene: 13. CDR3 coding DNA: TGTGCCACCAGCAGAGATCCCCCCGGACAGGGATGGGGGAACACTGAAGCTTTCTTT. Translation gives CATSRDPPGQGWGNTEAFF.

In its sample, this clonotype ranks as medium-sized. V is TRBV18 and J is TRBJ2-6; no firm D call. From germline, CDR1 is KGHSH and CDR2 LQKENI. V was shortened by 3 bases and J by 0 bases, with 6 bases between the two germline ends. The length of the CDR3 is 15 residues. The CDR3 is CASSPGPSGANVLTF. The DNA for the CDR3 is TGTGCCAGCTCACCCGGGCCCTCTGGGGCCAACGTCCTGACTTTC.

This clonotype is judged medium-sized (0.01 to 0.1%). J is TRBJ2-5 and V is TRBV18; tentative D call: TRBD1 (6 bases). Germline loops: CDR1 KGHSH, CDR2 LQKENI. The CDR3 sequence is 15 residues long. V was cut by 8 bases and J by 0 bases, with 16 bases left in between. DNA for the CDR3: TGTGCCAGCCAGAACGGACAGTCGTACCAAGAGACCCAGTACTTC. Amino acid sequence: CASQNGQSYQETQYF.

In its sample, this clonotype ranks as medium-sized. V usage is TRBV27 and J usage is TRBJ2-2; D unresolved. The CDR3 loop spans 13 amino acids. Germline lookup yields CDR1 MNHEY and CDR2 SMNVEV (reference sequence). Trimming removed 2 bases at V and 6 bases at J, with 7 bases between. The chain's CDR3 is CASSLGRAGELFF. CDR3 nucleotide sequence: TGTGCCAGCAGTTTAGGTCGAGCCGGGGAGCTGTTTTTT.

Within the sample, this clonotype is medium-sized. The rearrangement uses TRBV9 and TRBJ1-6; D not resolved. The CDR3 length is 13 residues. Trimming removed 0 bases at V and 8 bases at J, with 6 bases between. The germline V gene has CDR1 SGDLS and CDR2 YYNGEE. CDR3 DNA sequence: TGTGCCAGCAGCGTAGAAAGGGATTCACCCCTCCACTTT. This gives the protein CASSVERDSPLHF.

This clonotype appeared many times. V usage is TRBV30 and J usage is TRBJ2-7; D call uncertain. Trimming pared 4 bases from V and 4 bases from J, leaving 17 bases between. CDR3 length equals 14 residues. Germline values: CDR1 GTSNPN, CDR2 SVGIG (reference sequence). The CDR3 coding sequence is TGTGCCTGGAAGGCCGCCGGAGATCAATACGAGCAGTACTTC. Translation: CAWKAAGDQYEQYF.

The genes are TRBV14 and TRBJ1-2; D not certain. Germline V CDR1 and CDR2: SGHDN, FVKESK. V was cut by 1 base and J by 5 bases, with 11 bases left in between. CDR3 length equals 14 residues. CDR3 amino acids: CASSQVSGAYGYTF. The DNA of the CDR3 is TGTGCCAGCAGCCAAGTTAGCGGCGCATATGGCTACACCTTC.

This clonotype was observed many times. The CDR3: CASSLEWNTEAFF. For the CDR3, the DNA is TGCGCCAGCAGCTTGGAATGGAACACTGAAGCTTTCTTT. The rearrangement links TRBV5-1 to TRBJ1-1; D is undetermined. Germline V gives CDR1 SGHRS, CDR2 YFSETQ. V was clipped by 0 bases and J by 1 base, with 4 bases between them. The CDR3 is 13 residues long.

The chain has TRBV30 and TRBJ2-2, with unresolved D. CDR1 is GTSNPN, CDR2 SVGIG, per germline (reference sequence). V lost 5 bases to trimming and J lost 0 bases, with 7 bases between them. CDR3 length: 13 amino acids. CDR3 region: CAWLLSNTGELFF. The CDR3 bases are TGTGCCTGGTTGCTGTCGAACACCGGGGAGCTGTTTTTT.

Within the sample, this clonotype is medium-sized. The chain combines TRBV9 with TRBJ2-2, with D perhaps TRBD2 (7 bases). Germline loops: CDR1 SGDLS, CDR2 YYNGEE. V was pared by 0 bases and J by 4 bases, with 10 bases between. The CDR3 is 15 amino acids. In DNA form, the CDR3 reads TGTGCCAGCAGCGTAGTGGGAGGGGGCACCGGGGAGCTGTTTTTT. It is translated as CASSVVGGGTGELFF.